This T cell receptor beta chain was retrieved from a study of cytomegalovirus exposure and HLA in healthy donors. Study results and caveats: Earlier findings revealed that most TCR beta V segments proved productive either about 90% or about 30% of the time.

Trimming left V 1 base short and J 2 bases short, with 11 bases between. Per the germline V gene, CDR1 is LNHDA and CDR2 is SQIVND (reference sequence). The CDR3 runs to 15 residues. Remarks on this clone: What it binds is not known.

PCR involved 60 Vbeta and 13 Jbeta primers. Assay: immunoSEQ multiplex PCR; the TCRdb copy retains only in-frame clones and omits some. The repertoire holds over 55,000 clones, with around 87% as singletons. The receptor was derived from a man aged 18 to 30 in good health and CMV-seronegative. The chain joins TRBV19 to TRBJ1-1; perhaps TRBD1 as D (5 bases). Sequenced material: PBMCs. The CDR3 sequence is CASSIVGARNTEAFF. CDR3 sequence (DNA): TGTGCCAGTAGTATAGTTGGGGCACGAAACACTGAAGCTTTCTTT.